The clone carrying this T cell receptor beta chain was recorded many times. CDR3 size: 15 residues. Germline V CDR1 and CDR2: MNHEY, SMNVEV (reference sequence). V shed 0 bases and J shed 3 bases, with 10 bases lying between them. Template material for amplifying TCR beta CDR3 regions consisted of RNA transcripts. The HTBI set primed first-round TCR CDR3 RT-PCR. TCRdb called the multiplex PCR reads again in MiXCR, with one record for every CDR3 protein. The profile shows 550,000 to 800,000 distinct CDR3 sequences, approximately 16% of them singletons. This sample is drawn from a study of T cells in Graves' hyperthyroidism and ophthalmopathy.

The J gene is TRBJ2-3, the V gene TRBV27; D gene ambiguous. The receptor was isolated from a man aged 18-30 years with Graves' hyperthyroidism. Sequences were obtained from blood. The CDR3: CASSLSGYRTDTQYF. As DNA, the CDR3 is TGTGCCAGCAGTTTATCAGGCTATAGGACAGATACGCAGTATTTT.